The next 18 T cell receptor beta chains were all read from a single sample in a study of T-cell reconstitution after alpha-beta-depleted transplantation in children. The TCRbeta library was prepared with unique molecular identifiers. A single record per CDR3 protein comes from TCRdb applying MiXCR to the PCR reads. The top ten hold approximately 4.2% of the sample, which has 300,000 to 400,000 distinct CDR3 sequences, about 14% seen once. Material: PBMCs, obtained from the stem cell graft. These TCRs come from a human donor who donated a stem cell graft to a child with Fanconi anemia.

This clonotype has just a few counts. This chain joins TRBV5-1 and TRBJ1-2; D is ambiguous. CDR3 length: 14 amino acids. Trimming took off 0 bases at V and 3 bases at J, with 9 bases between the two ends. Per germline, CDR1 SGHRS and CDR2 YFSETQ. CDR3 sequence reads: CASSLGQTHYGYTF. CDR3 sequence (DNA): TGCGCCAGCAGCTTGGGGCAGACACACTATGGCTACACCTTC.

The sample holds a few counts of this clonotype. The gene calls are TRBV27 and TRBJ2-1; D assignment may be TRBD1 or TRBD2 (5 bases each). Trimming cost V 5 bases and J 1 base, with 15 bases left between them. Germline V gene sequence: CDR1 MNHEY, CDR2 SMNVEV (reference sequence). CDR3 length: 16 amino acids. Here the CDR3 DNA reads TGTGCCAGCAGTACCGGGGCAGTTGAATCCTACAATGAGCAGTTCTTC. This encodes CASSTGAVESYNEQFF.

This clonotype turned up a few times. This chain connects TRBV5-1 to TRBJ1-4; no clear D gene. The CDR3 runs 14 residues. V was pared by 1 base and J by 4 bases, with 8 bases between. From germline, CDR1 is SGHRS and CDR2 YFSETQ. CDR3 nucleotide sequence: TGCGCCAGCAGCTTGACGGCAAGTAATGAAAAACTGTTTTTT. The encoded protein is CASSLTASNEKLFF.

This clonotype has only one observation. This sequence joins TRBV13 and TRBJ2-3; maybe TRBD1 (6 bases). Trimming took 4 bases from V and 5 from J, leaving 13 bases between them. The germline V gene has CDR1 PRHDT and CDR2 FYEKMQ (reference sequence). This CDR3 has 14 amino acids. Here the CDR3 reads CASSSDRHGDTQYF. The CDR3 DNA reads TGTGCCAGCAGCTCAGACAGGCATGGAGATACGCAGTATTTT.

The chain carries TRBV7-9 and TRBJ1-2, with D perhaps matching TRBD1 (5 bases). The length of the CDR3 is 12 residues. The germline V gene encodes CDR1 SEHNR and CDR2 FQNEAQ (reference sequence). The ends were cut back, 1 base at V and 6 bases at J, with 6 bases in the middle. The CDR3 loop reads CASSLGGDGYTF. The CDR3 coding sequence is TGTGCCAGCAGCTTAGGAGGGGATGGCTACACCTTC.

This clonotype has a count of ten or more. J is TRBJ1-5 and V is TRBV20-1; maybe TRBD1 (6 bases). From germline, CDR1 is DFQATT and CDR2 SNEGSKA (reference sequence). The V end was cut by 3 bases, the J end by 4 bases, with 13 bases between. There are 14 residues in the CDR3. The CDR3 sequence: CSASPGTRNQPQHF. The DNA for the CDR3 is TGCAGTGCTAGTCCAGGGACAAGAAATCAGCCCCAGCATTTT.

The sample holds many counts of this clonotype. V gene TRBV20-1 combines with J gene TRBJ2-3, with a tentative D call TRBD2 (5 bases). V gave up 5 bases and J gave up 2 bases, with 17 bases separating them. This CDR3 region has 15 residues. CDR1 is DFQATT, CDR2 SNEGSKA, per germline (reference sequence). The CDR3 DNA reads TGCAGTGCTGGAAGAAAGGCGGGCTTCACAGATACGCAGTATTTT. Translation gives CSAGRKAGFTDTQYF.

The chain uses TRBV12-2 and TRBJ1-5; TRBD1, the table's D call, lacks a check against the DNA. TRBV12-2 is shown as a pseudogene. This CDR3 has 16 residues. CDR3 loop: CASRLVRTGRNQPQHF. In DNA, the CDR3 is TGTGCAAGTCGCTTAGTTCGGACGGGGAGAAATCAGCCCCAGCATTTT.

This clonotype was detected many times. The J gene is TRBJ2-7, the V gene TRBV12-3 or TRBV12-4; perhaps TRBD1 as D (7 bases). The CDR3 length is 14 residues. The ends were cut back, 3 bases at V and 4 bases at J, with 13 bases in the middle. The CDR3 protein is CASSLASGGYEQYV. The CDR3 bases are TGTGCCAGCAGTTTGGCCTCAGGGGGGTACGAGCAGTACGTC.

This chain connects TRBV4-3 to TRBJ1-2; no clear D gene. Germline assignment: CDR1 LGHNA and CDR2 YSLEER. CDR3 length: 15 amino acids. The V and J ends lost 2 bases and 3 bases respectively, with 13 bases between them. The CDR3 loop reads CASSQFHGEDYGYTF. The CDR3 bases are TGCGCCAGCAGCCAATTCCACGGGGAGGACTATGGCTACACCTTC.

The rearrangement uses TRBV9 and TRBJ2-5; TRBD2 matches at 11 bases. The CDR3 contains 14 residues. Germline V gives CDR1 SGDLS, CDR2 YYNGEE. V lost 2 bases to trimming and J lost 5 bases; unmatched junction nucleotides: 2. CDR3 nucleotide sequence: TGTGCCAGCAGCGTGGCTAGCGGGGGGGAGACCCAGTACTTC. It codes for CASSVASGGETQYF. Looking up the rest from reference TRBV9 and TRBJ2-5 gives the full variable domain: DSGVTQTPKHLITATGQRVTLRCSPRSGDLSVYWYQQSLDQGLQFLIQYYNGEERAKGNILERFSAQQFPDLHSELNLSSLELGDSALYFCASSVASGGETQYFGPGTRLLVL.

This clonotype has a handful of counts. This chain connects TRBV5-6 to TRBJ1-1, with 9 bases matching TRBD1. Per the germline V gene, CDR1 is SGHDT and CDR2 is YYEEEE. This CDR3 comprises 15 residues. The V segment lost 4 bases and the J segment 6 bases; nucleotides outside the gene matches: 10. The CDR3 coding sequence is TGTGCCAGCAGCGTGTACCGGGACAGGGACCCTGAAGCTTTCTTT. Protein sequence: CASSVYRDRDPEAFF.

Only a few counts were recorded for this clonotype. The genes are TRBV19 and TRBJ1-2, with D unclear. V was pared by 3 bases and J by 5 bases, with 4 bases between. This CDR3 spans 11 amino acids. Germline loops: CDR1 LNHDA, CDR2 SQIVND (reference sequence). The chain's CDR3 is CASSMKYGYTF. The DNA of the CDR3 is TGTGCCAGTAGTATGAAGTATGGCTACACCTTC.

This clonotype came up a few times. The rearrangement uses TRBV6-2 or TRBV6-3 and TRBJ1-5, with D possibly TRBD1 on 5 matching bases. Germline V gene sequence: CDR1 MNHEY, CDR2 SVGEGT. The germline V and J ends were trimmed by 0 bases and 3 bases, with 18 bases remaining between them. This CDR3 is built from 18 residues. CDR3 nucleotides: TGTGCCAGCAGTTACTCAACATTGGAGGGGAGTCTCAATCAGCCCCAGCATTTT. Its protein is CASSYSTLEGSLNQPQHF.

This clonotype has a count of ten or more. The chain couples TRBV7-2 to TRBJ2-3, with 11 bases identical to TRBD2. Germline trimming cut 5 bases from V and 6 bases from J; bases unmatched to any gene: 4. The germline gives CDR1 SGHTA, CDR2 FQGNSA. The length of the CDR3 is 14 residues. DNA for the CDR3: TGTGCCAGCAGCGCTAGCGGGGGGCCCGATACGCAGTATTTT. Residues: CASSASGGPDTQYF.

This rearrangement joins TRBV5-1 to TRBJ1-2, with 11 bases identical to TRBD1. Trimming took 4 bases from V and 8 from J; bases not matched to a gene: 10. The CDR3 extends over 15 amino acids. CDR1 and CDR2 (germline): SGHRS, YFSETQ. The DNA for the CDR3 is TGCGCCAGCAGCGAAGGACAGGGGGCTGCAGAAGGCTACACCTTC. It codes for CASSEGQGAAEGYTF.

This clonotype was recorded many times. V is TRBV6-2 or TRBV6-3 and J is TRBJ2-1; 10 bases match TRBD1. J was trimmed by 2 bases and V by 0 bases; bases with no gene match: 7. Per the germline V gene, CDR1 is MNHEY and CDR2 is SVGEGT. This CDR3 region has 18 residues. The CDR3 here is CASSYSWSGQGAYNEQFF. The CDR3 bases are TGTGCCAGCAGTTACTCATGGAGCGGACAGGGGGCCTACAATGAGCAGTTCTTC.

The table lists this clonotype with a few counts. The rearrangement joins TRBV7-9 to TRBJ1-3, with a weak D call TRBD1 (5 bases). The CDR3 is 13 amino acids. Germline V gene data show CDR1 as SEHNR and CDR2 as FQNEAQ (reference sequence). Trimming pared 3 bases from V and 3 bases from J, leaving 6 bases between. CDR3 sequence: CASSFRDGNTIYF. CDR3 DNA: TGTGCCAGCAGCTTCAGGGATGGAAACACCATATATTTT.